Below are 20 T cell receptor beta chains sequenced from a single sample in a study of glioma-infiltrating T cells after dendritic cell vaccination. The table came from immunoSEQ multiplex PCR; TCRdb's copy has only in-frame clones and leaves some out. Among about 92,000 clones, over 75% were seen once, and the ten largest hold less than 20%. Sequenced here: blood, sampled before dendritic cell vaccination. The origin of the receptors is a human donor with glioblastoma.

In DNA, the CDR3 is TGTGCCAGCAGTCTCTTCACAGATACGCAGTATTTT. It encodes CASSLFTDTQYF. The chain is built from TRBV25-1 and TRBJ2-3; D remains unclear. The V gene lost 5 bases and the J gene lost 2 bases, with 5 bases spanning the gap. CDR1 is MGHDK and CDR2 is SYGVNS in the germline V gene. This CDR3 has 12 residues.

The chain joins TRBV9 to TRBJ1-2, with 9 bases aligning to TRBD1. The CDR3 is 15 amino acids. CDR1 is SGDLS, CDR2 YYNGEE, per germline. V was pared by 0 bases and J by 3 bases, with 3 bases of the junction left unmatched. The CDR3 DNA follows: TGTGCCAGCAGCGTAGGGGACAGGGTAGACTATGGCTACACCTTC. Amino acids: CASSVGDRVDYGYTF. The whole variable domain, filled in from reference TRBV9 and TRBJ1-2, reads DSGVTQTPKHLITATGQRVTLRCSPRSGDLSVYWYQQSLDQGLQFLIQYYNGEERAKGNILERFSAQQFPDLHSELNLSSLELGDSALYFCASSVGDRVDYGYTFGSGTRLTVV.

The gene calls are TRBV30 and TRBJ1-5; tentative D call: TRBD1 (5 bases). The V end lost 3 bases, the J end lost 2 bases, and 20 bases lay between the germline ends. The CDR3 runs to 17 residues. Germline V gives CDR1 GTSNPN, CDR2 SVGIG (reference sequence). CDR3 nucleotide sequence: TGTGCCTGGAGCGACCGGGTCTTCAGGGTCCGCAATCAGCCCCAGCATTTT. Its translation is CAWSDRVFRVRNQPQHF.

The chain links TRBV28 to TRBJ2-1; D not certain. CDR1 is MDHEN, CDR2 SYDVKM, per germline. V gave up 9 bases and J gave up 0 bases, with 9 bases separating them. CDR3 length: 13 residues. As DNA, the CDR3 is TGTGCCAGTGCTAAGAGCTCCTACAATGAGCAGTTCTTC. Amino acid sequence: CASAKSSYNEQFF. The whole variable domain, remainder taken from reference TRBV28 and TRBJ2-1, is DVKVTQSSRYLVKRTGEKVFLECVQDMDHENMFWYRQDPGLGLRLIYFSYDVKMKEKGDIPEGYSVSREKKERFSLILESASTNQTSMYLCASAKSSYNEQFFGPGTRLTVL.

The rearrangement joins TRBV2 to TRBJ2-7, with 7 bases matching TRBD2. The CDR3 runs 15 residues. The germline CDR1 and CDR2 sequences are SNHLY and FYNNEI. The ends lost 5 bases at V and 5 bases at J; junction bases unmatched: 12. CDR3 in DNA: TGTGCCAGCAGTAGGTCGGGGGGTGACACCCACGAGCAGTACTTC. Encoded protein: CASSRSGGDTHEQYF.

This rearrangement joins TRBV5-5 to TRBJ2-7; 8 positions agree with TRBD2. The germline V gene has CDR1 SGHKS and CDR2 YYEKEE (reference sequence). This CDR3 is 15 amino acids long. V lost 0 bases, J lost 4 bases, and 6 bases stayed unmatched. For the CDR3, the DNA is TGTGCCAGCAGCTTGGCCGGGGGGGGGCTATACGAGCAGTACTTC. It codes for CASSLAGGGLYEQYF.

As DNA, the CDR3 is TGTGCCAGCAGCTTCAGGGGACAGGGGTACAATGAGCAGTTCTTC. This encodes CASSFRGQGYNEQFF. The chain couples TRBV7-3 to TRBJ2-1, with 10 nucleotides matching TRBD1. This CDR3 is 15 amino acids long. V was pared by 3 bases and J by 4 bases, with 3 bases of the junction left unmatched. Germline assignment: CDR1 SGHTA and CDR2 FQGTGA.

This chain joins TRBV6-5 and TRBJ1-1, with 7 bases aligning to TRBD1. Per germline, CDR1 MNHEY and CDR2 SVGAGI. The V gene end was trimmed by 10 bases and the J gene end by 1 base; junction bases not matched to a gene: 6. This CDR3 comprises 13 residues. The CDR3 sequence: CATSGTANTEAFF. The DNA for the CDR3 is TGTGCCACCTCCGGGACAGCGAACACTGAAGCTTTCTTT.

The chain carries TRBV5-4 and TRBJ2-2; TRBD1 agrees at 9 bases. Germline V lookup: CDR1 SGHNT, CDR2 YYREEE (reference sequence). After removal of 4 bases from V and 4 bases from J, the junction contained 11 bases not matched to a gene. The CDR3 runs to 17 residues. The CDR3 loop reads CASSPTRTGVTTGELFF. CDR3 nucleotides: TGTGCCAGCAGCCCAACCCGGACAGGGGTGACCACCGGGGAGCTGTTTTTT.

The chain uses TRBV13 and TRBJ2-1, with a tentative D call TRBD1 (7 bases). Per germline, CDR1 PRHDT and CDR2 FYEKMQ (reference sequence). The length of the CDR3 is 14 residues. V gave up 5 bases and J gave up 12 bases, with 20 bases separating them. The CDR3 DNA reads TGTGCCAGCAGCCCGACAGGGCGGCCGGGACTGCAGTTCTTC. Amino acid sequence: CASSPTGRPGLQFF.

The chain recombines TRBV7-9 with TRBJ1-2, with D unresolved. The germline V gene has CDR1 SEHNR and CDR2 FQNEAQ (reference sequence). The V end lost 0 bases, the J end lost 1 base, and 9 bases lay between the germline ends. The CDR3 has 15 amino acids. CDR3 in amino acids: CASSLATDYNYGYTF. DNA for the CDR3: TGTGCCAGCAGCTTAGCCACAGACTATAACTATGGCTACACCTTC.

The chain combines TRBV27 with TRBJ1-6; possible D gene TRBD1, 6 bases. The CDR3 is made up of 15 amino acids. CDR1 MNHEY and CDR2 SMNVEV come from the germline V gene (reference sequence). Trimming took 2 bases from V and 5 from J, leaving 10 bases between them. The CDR3 DNA is TGTGCCAGCAGTTTAACGCAGGGGAATAATTCACCCCTCCACTTT. It encodes CASSLTQGNNSPLHF.

This rearrangement joins TRBV6-4 to TRBJ2-2, with TRBD2 matching 10 bases. V shed 2 bases, J shed 5 bases, and the junction held 5 bases outside the gene matches. Looked up from germline, CDR1 is MRHNA and CDR2 is SNTAGT. The CDR3 totals 16 residues. The CDR3 region has the DNA TGTGCCAGCAGTGACCAGGTAGCGGGAGGAACCGGGGAGCTGTTTTTT. Translating it yields CASSDQVAGGTGELFF.

This chain connects TRBV5-6 to TRBJ2-1; 7 nucleotides match TRBD1. Trimming took 7 bases from V and 5 from J; bases not matched to a gene: 12. Germline V gene sequence: CDR1 SGHDT, CDR2 YYEEEE. There are 15 residues in the CDR3. The CDR3, as DNA: TGTGCCAGCTACTCCGGGACAGACCCTAACAATGAGCAGTTCTTC. It yields the protein CASYSGTDPNNEQFF.

The CDR3 coding sequence is TGTGCCATGGGGGACAGGGTCGGGGGCTACACCTTC. It specifies CAMGDRVGGYTF. The chain has TRBV2 and TRBJ1-2; TRBD1 agrees at 9 bases. The junction had 8 bases not matched to a gene; V was cut back by 10 bases and J by 8 bases. Germline CDR1 reads SNHLY; CDR2 reads FYNNEI. This CDR3 spans 12 amino acids.

The chain employs TRBV15 and TRBJ2-5; 8 positions agree with TRBD2. V shed 4 bases, J shed 3 bases, and the junction held 7 bases outside the gene matches. Germline-derived CDR1 and CDR2 are LNHNV and YYDKDF (reference sequence). There are 15 residues in the CDR3. The CDR3 DNA follows: TGTGCCACCAGCAAGGTAGGAGCGGGAGAAGAGACCCAGTACTTC. Its protein is CATSKVGAGEETQYF.

The CDR3 sequence is CASSEGTSLTGYQETQYF. CDR3 sequence (DNA): TGTGCCAGCAGCGAAGGAACTTCACTGACTGGTTACCAAGAGACCCAGTACTTC. The J gene is TRBJ2-5, the V gene TRBV7-9; D call uncertain. V was trimmed by 5 bases and J by 0 bases, leaving 22 bases between them. The CDR3 consists of 18 residues. The germline V gene encodes CDR1 SEHNR and CDR2 FQNEAQ (reference sequence).

This clone turned up a few times. This CDR3 is CASSYGDRGPEQYF. The DNA for the CDR3 is TGTGCCAGCAGTTACGGGGACAGGGGGCCCGAGCAGTACTTC. The chain carries TRBV6-5 and TRBJ2-5; TRBD1 aligns across 12 bases. The end of the DNA fits TRBJ2-7 better, so the J call may be wrong. The CDR3 is 14 amino acids. Looked up from germline, CDR1 is MNHEY and CDR2 is SVGAGI.

Written as DNA, the CDR3 is TGTGCCTGGAGTGTACAAATCGTCGGCACAGATACGCAGTATTTT. This encodes CAWSVQIVGTDTQYF. The chain couples TRBV30 to TRBJ2-3; D uncertain. Germline CDR1 is GTSNPN and CDR2 is SVGIG (reference sequence). Trimming pared 0 bases from V and 1 base from J, leaving 11 bases between. The CDR3 totals 15 residues. The full variable domain, rest sourced from reference TRBV30 and TRBJ2-3, is SQTIHQWPATLVQPVGSPLSLECTVEGTSNPNLYWYRQAAGRGLQLLFYSVGIGQISSEVPQNLSASRPQDRQFILSSKKLLLSDSGFYLCAWSVQIVGTDTQYFGPGTRLTVL.

J is TRBJ2-3 and V is TRBV29-1; D ambiguous. The CDR3 is 16 residues long. Germline CDR1 is SQVTM and CDR2 is ANQGSEA. V lost 0 bases, J lost 8 bases, and 21 bases lay in between. The CDR3 sequence: CSVEDGLVSAESTQYF. The CDR3 DNA sequence: TGCAGCGTTGAAGACGGTCTCGTGTCGGCGGAAAGTACGCAGTATTTT.